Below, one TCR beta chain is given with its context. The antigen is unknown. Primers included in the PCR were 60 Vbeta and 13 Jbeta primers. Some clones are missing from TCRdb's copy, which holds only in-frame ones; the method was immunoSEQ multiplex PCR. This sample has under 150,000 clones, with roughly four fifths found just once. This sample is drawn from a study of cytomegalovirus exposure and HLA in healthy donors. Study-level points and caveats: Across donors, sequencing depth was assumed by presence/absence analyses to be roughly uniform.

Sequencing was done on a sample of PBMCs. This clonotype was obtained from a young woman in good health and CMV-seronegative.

The chain's CDR3 is CASSYRGSTYEQYF. CDR3 sequence (DNA): TGTGCCAGCAGTTATAGGGGTTCCACCTACGAGCAGTACTTC. This sequence joins TRBV6-6 and TRBJ2-7; maybe TRBD1 (5 bases). Deletions cut 3 bases from V and 2 bases from J, with 11 bases between. The CDR3 runs 14 residues. Germline V gene sequence: CDR1 MNHNY, CDR2 SVGAGI (reference sequence).